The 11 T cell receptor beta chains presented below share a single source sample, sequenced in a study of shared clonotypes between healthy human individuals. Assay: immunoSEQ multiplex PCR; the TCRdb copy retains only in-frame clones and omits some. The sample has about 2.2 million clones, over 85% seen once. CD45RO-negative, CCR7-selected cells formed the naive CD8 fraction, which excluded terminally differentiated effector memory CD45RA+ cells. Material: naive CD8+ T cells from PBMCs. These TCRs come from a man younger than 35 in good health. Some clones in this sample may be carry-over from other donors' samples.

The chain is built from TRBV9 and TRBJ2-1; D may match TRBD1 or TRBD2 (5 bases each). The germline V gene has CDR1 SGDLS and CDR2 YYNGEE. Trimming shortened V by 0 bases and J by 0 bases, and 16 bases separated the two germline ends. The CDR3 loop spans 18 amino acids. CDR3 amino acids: CASSVGADWGISYNEQFF. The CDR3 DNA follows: TGTGCCAGCAGCGTAGGAGCGGACTGGGGGATCTCCTACAATGAGCAGTTCTTC.

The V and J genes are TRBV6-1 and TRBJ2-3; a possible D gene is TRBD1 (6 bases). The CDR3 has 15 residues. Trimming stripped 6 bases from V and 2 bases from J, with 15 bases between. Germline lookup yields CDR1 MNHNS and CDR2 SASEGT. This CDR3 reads CASSSRTGNTDTQYF. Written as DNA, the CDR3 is TGTGCCAGCAGCAGCCGAACAGGGAACACAGATACGCAGTATTTT.

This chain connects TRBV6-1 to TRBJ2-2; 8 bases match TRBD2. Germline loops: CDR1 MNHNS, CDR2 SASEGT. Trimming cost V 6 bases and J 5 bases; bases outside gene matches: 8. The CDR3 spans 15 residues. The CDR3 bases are TGTGCCAGCAGAAGGACTAGCTCGTTGACCGGGGAGCTGTTTTTT. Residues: CASRRTSSLTGELFF.

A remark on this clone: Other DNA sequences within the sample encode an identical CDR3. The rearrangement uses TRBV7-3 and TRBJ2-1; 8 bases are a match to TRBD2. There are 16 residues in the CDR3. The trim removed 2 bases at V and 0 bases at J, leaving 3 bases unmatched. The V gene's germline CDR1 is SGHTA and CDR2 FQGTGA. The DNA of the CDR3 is TGTGCCAGCAGCTTATTGAGCGGGAGCTCCTACAATGAGCAGTTCTTC. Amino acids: CASSLLSGSSYNEQFF.

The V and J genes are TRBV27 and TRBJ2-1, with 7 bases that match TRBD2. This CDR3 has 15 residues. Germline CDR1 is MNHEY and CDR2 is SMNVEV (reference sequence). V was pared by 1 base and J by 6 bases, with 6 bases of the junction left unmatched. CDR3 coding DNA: TGTGCCAGCAGTTTATACGGGACTAACGTCAATGAGCAGTTCTTC. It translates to CASSLYGTNVNEQFF.

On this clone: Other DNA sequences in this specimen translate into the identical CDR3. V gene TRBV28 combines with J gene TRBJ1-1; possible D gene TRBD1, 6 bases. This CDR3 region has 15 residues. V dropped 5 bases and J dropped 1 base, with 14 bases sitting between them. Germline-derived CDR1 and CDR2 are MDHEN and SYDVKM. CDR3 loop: CASSTYRERNTEAFF. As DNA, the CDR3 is TGTGCCAGCAGTACTTACAGGGAGAGGAACACTGAAGCTTTCTTT. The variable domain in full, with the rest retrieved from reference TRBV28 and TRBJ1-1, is DVKVTQSSRYLVKRTGEKVFLECVQDMDHENMFWYRQDPGLGLRLIYFSYDVKMKEKGDIPEGYSVSREKKERFSLILESASTNQTSMYLCASSTYRERNTEAFFGQGTRLTVV.

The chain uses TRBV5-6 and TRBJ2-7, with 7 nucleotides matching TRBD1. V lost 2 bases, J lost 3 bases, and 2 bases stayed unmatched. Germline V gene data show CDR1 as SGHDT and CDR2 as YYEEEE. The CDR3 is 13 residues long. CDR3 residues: CASSFDRVYEQYF. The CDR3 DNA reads TGTGCCAGCAGCTTTGACAGGGTCTACGAGCAGTACTTC.

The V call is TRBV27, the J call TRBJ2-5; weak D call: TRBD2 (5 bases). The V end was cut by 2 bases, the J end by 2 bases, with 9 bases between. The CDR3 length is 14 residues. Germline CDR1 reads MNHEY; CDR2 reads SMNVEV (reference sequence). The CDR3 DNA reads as TGTGCCAGCAGTTTAGTAGCGTTTCAAGAGACCCAGTACTTC. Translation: CASSLVAFQETQYF.

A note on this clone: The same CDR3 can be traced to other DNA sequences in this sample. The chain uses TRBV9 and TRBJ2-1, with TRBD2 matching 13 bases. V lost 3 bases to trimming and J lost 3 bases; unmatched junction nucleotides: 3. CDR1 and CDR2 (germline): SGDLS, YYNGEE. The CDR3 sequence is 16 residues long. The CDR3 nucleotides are TGTGCCAGCAGCGGGACTAGCGGGAGTAGCTACAATGAGCAGTTCTTC. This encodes CASSGTSGSSYNEQFF.

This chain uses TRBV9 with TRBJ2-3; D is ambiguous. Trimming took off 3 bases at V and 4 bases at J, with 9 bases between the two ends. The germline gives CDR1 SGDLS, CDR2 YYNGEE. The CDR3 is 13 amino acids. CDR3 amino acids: CASSAPIADTQYF. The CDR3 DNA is TGTGCCAGCAGCGCCCCCATAGCAGATACGCAGTATTTT.

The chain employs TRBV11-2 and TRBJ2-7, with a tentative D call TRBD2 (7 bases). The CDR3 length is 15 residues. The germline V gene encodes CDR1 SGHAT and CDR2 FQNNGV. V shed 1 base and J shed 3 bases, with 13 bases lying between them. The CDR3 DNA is TGTGCCAGCAGCTTAGCTGGGGGGGCAGTCTACGAGCAGTACTTC. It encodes CASSLAGGAVYEQYF.